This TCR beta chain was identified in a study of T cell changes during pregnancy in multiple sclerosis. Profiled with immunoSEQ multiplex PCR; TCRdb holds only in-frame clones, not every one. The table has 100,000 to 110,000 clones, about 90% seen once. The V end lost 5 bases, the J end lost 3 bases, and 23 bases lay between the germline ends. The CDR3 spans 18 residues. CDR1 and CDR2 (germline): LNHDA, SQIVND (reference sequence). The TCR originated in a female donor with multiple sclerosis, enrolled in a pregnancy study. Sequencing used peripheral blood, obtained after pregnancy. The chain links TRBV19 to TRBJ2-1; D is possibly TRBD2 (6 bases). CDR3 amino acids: CASSYTGGGSIFYNEQFF. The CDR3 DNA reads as TGTGCCAGTAGTTACACCGGGGGAGGTAGTATTTTCTACAATGAGCAGTTCTTC.